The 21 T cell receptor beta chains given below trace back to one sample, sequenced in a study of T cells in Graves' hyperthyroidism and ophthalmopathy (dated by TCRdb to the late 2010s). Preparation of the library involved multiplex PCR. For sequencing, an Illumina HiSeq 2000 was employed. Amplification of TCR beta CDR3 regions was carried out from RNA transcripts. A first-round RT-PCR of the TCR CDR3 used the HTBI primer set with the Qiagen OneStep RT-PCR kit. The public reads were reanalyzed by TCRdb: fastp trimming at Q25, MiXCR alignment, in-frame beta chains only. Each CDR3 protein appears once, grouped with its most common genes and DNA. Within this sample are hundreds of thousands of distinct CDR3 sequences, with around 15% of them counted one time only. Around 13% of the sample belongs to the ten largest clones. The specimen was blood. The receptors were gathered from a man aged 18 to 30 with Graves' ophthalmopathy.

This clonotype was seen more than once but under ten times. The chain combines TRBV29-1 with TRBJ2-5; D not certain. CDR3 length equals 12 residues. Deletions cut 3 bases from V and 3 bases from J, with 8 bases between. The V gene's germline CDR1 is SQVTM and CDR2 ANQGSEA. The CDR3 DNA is TGCAGCGTTGACTTTTCGGAAGAGACCCAGTACTTC. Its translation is CSVDFSEETQYF.

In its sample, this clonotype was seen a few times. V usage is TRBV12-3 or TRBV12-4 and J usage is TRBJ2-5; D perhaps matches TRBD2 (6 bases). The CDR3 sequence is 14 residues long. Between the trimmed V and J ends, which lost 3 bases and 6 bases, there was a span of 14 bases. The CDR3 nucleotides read TGTGCCAGCAGTTTTTCGGGGGATTTGAAGACCCAGTACTTC. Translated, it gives CASSFSGDLKTQYF.

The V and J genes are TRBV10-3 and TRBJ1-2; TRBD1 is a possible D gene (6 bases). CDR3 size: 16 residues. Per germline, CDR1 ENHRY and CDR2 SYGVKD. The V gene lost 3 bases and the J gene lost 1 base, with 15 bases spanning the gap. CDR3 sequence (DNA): TGTGCCATCAGTGACCCTAAACAGGGACGTAACTATGGCTACACCTTC. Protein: CAISDPKQGRNYGYTF.

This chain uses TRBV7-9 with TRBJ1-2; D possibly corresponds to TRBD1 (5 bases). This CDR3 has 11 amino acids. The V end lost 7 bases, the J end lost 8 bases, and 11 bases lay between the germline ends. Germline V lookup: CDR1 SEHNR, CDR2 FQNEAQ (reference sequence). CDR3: CASTYEGGYTF. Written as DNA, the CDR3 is TGTGCCAGCACCTATGAGGGGGGCTACACCTTC. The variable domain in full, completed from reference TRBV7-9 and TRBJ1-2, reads DTGVSQNPRHKITKRGQNVTFRCDPISEHNRLYWYRQTLGQGPEFLTYFQNEAQLEKSRLLSDRFSAERPKGSFSTLEIQRTEQGDSAMYLCASTYEGGYTFGSGTRLTVV.

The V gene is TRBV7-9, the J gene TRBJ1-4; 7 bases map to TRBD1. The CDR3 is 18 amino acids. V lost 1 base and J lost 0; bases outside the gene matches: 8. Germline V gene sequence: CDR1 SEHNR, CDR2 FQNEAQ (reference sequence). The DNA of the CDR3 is TGTGCCAGCAGCTTAGTACCGGGACAGCCTGCAACTAATGAAAAACTGTTTTTT. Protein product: CASSLVPGQPATNEKLFF.

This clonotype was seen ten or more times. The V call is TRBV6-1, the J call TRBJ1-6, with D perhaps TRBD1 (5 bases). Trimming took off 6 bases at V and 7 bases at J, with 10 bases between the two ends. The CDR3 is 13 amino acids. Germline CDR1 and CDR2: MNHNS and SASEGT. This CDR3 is CASRVEGNSPLHF. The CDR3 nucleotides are TGTGCCAGCAGGGTTGAGGGGAATTCACCCCTCCACTTT.

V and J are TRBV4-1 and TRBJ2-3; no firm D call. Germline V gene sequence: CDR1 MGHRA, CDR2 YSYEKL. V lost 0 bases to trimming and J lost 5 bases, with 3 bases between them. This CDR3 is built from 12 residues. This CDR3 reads CASSQELDTQYF. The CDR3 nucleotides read TGCGCCAGCAGCCAAGAGTTAGATACGCAGTATTTT.

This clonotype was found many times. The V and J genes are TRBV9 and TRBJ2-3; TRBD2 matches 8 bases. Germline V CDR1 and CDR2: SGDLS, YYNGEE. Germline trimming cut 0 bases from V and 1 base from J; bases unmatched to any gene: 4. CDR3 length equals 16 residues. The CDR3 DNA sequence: TGTGCCAGCAGCGTAGCGGGAGGGCTTGGCACAGATACGCAGTATTTT. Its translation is CASSVAGGLGTDTQYF.

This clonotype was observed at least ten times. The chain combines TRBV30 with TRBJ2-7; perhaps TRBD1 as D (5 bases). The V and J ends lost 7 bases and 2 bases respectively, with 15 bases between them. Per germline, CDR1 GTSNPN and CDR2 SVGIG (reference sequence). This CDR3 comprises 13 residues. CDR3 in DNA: TGTGCCTCTAGGGTGCAGGGCCCCTACGAGCAGTACTTC. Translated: CASRVQGPYEQYF.

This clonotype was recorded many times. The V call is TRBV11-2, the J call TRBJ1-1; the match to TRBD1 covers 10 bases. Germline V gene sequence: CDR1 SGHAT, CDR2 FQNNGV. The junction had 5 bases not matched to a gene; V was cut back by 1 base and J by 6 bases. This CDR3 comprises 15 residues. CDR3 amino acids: CASSLVGTGAPEAFF. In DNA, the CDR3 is TGTGCCAGCAGCTTAGTTGGGACAGGGGCCCCTGAAGCTTTCTTT.

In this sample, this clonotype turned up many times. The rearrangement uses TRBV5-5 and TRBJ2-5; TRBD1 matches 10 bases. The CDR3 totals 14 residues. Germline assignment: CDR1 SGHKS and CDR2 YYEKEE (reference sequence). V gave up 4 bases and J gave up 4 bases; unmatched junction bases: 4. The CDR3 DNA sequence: TGTGCCAGCAGCGCGACAGGGGGCATAGAGACCCAGTACTTC. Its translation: CASSATGGIETQYF.

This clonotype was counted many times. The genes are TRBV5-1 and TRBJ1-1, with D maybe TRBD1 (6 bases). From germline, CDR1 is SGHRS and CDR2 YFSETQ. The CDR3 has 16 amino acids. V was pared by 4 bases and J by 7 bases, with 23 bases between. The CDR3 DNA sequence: TGCGCCAGCAGCATAGTCACAGGGAAGGGGACCCTTGAAGCTTTCTTT. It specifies CASSIVTGKGTLEAFF.

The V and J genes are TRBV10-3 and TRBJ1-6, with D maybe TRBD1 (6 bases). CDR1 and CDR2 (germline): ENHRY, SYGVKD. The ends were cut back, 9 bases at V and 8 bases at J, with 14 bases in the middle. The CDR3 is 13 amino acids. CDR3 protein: CAIAGVGDSPLHF. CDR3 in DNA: TGTGCCATTGCAGGGGTTGGGGATTCACCCCTCCACTTT.

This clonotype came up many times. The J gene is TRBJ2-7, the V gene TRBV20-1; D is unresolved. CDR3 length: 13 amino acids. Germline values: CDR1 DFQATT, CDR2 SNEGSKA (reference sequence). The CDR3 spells CSLNPTPPYEQYF. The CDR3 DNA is TGCAGCCTGAACCCGACTCCTCCTTACGAGCAGTACTTC.

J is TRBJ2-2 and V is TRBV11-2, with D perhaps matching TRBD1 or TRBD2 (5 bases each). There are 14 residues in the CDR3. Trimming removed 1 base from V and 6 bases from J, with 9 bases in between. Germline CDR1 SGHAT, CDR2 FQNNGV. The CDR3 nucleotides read TGTGCCAGCAGCTTAGGCTGGGGGTCCGGGGAGCTGTTTTTT. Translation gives CASSLGWGSGELFF. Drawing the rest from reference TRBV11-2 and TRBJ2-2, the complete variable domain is EAGVAQSPRYKIIEKRQSVAFWCNPISGHATLYWYQQILGQGPKLLIQFQNNGVVDDSQLPKDRFSAERLKGVDSTLKIQPAKLEDSAVYLCASSLGWGSGELFFGEGSRLTVL.

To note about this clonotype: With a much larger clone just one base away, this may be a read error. CDR3 coding DNA: TGTGTCAGCAGCTTATATGGGTATGGGACAGCAAACACTGAAGCTTTCTTT. Protein product: CVSSLYGYGTANTEAFF. The J gene is TRBJ1-1, the V gene TRBV11-2, with TRBD1 matching 7 bases. CDR3 length: 17 residues. Germline V lookup: CDR1 SGHAT, CDR2 FQNNGV.

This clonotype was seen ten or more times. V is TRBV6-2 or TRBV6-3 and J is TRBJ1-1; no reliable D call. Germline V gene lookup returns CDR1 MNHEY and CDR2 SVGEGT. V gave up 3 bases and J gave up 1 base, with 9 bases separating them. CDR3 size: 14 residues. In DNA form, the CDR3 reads TGTGCCAGCAGTTATACCGCAGAGAACACTGAAGCTTTCTTT. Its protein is CASSYTAENTEAFF.

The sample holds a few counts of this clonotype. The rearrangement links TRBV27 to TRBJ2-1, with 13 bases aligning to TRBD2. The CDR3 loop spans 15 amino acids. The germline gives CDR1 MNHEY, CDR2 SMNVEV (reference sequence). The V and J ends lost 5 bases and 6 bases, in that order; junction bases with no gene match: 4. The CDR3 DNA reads TGTGCCAGCAGTCCTAGGACTAGCGGGAGCAATGAGCAGTTCTTC. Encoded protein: CASSPRTSGSNEQFF.

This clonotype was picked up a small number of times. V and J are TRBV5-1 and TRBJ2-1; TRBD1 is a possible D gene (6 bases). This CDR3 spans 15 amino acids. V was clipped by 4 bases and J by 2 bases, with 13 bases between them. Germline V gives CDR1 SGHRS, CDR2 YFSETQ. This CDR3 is CASSRQGIPYNEQFF. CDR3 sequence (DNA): TGCGCCAGCAGCCGGCAGGGGATTCCCTACAATGAGCAGTTCTTC.

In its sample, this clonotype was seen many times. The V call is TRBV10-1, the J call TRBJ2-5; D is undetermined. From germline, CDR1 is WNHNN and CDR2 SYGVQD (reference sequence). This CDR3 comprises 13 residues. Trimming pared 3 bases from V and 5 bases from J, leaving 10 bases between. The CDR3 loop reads CASSDLEMETQYF. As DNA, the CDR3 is TGCGCCAGCAGTGATCTGGAGATGGAGACCCAGTACTTC.

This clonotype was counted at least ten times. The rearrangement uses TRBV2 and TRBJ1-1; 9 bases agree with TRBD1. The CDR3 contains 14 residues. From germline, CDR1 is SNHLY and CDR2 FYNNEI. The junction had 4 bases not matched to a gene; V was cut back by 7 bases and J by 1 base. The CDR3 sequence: CASIWDRENTEAFF. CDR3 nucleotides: TGTGCCAGCATCTGGGACAGGGAGAACACTGAAGCTTTCTTT.